Listed below are T cell receptor beta chains from one sample, sequenced in a study of cytomegalovirus exposure and HLA in healthy donors. Produced via immunoSEQ multiplex PCR; TCRdb's table is partial and in-frame only. The data contain under 140,000 clones, over 85% of them singletons. The source material was PBMCs. These receptors were collected from a young woman in good health and CMV-seronegative. Each CDR3 is given with its conserved first and last residue. Each record gives: D gene, V gene, clone size, J gene, CDR3 DNA, CDR3 protein. D genes are given only for firm matches. Clone sizes are given selectively: once, few, many, or a class where the clone is expanded.

D gene: TRBD2
V gene: TRBV7-9
clone size: NA
J gene: TRBJ2-5
CDR3 DNA: TGTGCCAGCAGCTTTATCAGCGGGGGGAGGGAGACCCAGTACTTC
CDR3 protein: CASSFISGGRETQYF

D gene: NA
V gene: TRBV20-1
clone size: NA
J gene: TRBJ2-7
CDR3 DNA: TGCAGTGCTAGGAGGCCCGAGCAGTACTTC
CDR3 protein: CSARRPEQYF

D gene: NA
V gene: TRBV10-3
clone size: NA
J gene: TRBJ2-7
CDR3 DNA: TGTGCCATCAGTGAGTCAGCACTCCCTCCGCACTACGAGCAGTACTTC
CDR3 protein: CAISESALPPHYEQYF

D gene: NA
V gene: TRBV4-3
clone size: NA
J gene: TRBJ2-1
CDR3 DNA: TGCGCCAGCAGCGCGTTAGAAGGGGGTGAGCAGTTCTTC
CDR3 protein: CASSALEGGEQFF

D gene: TRBD1
V gene: TRBV7-8
clone size: NA
J gene: TRBJ2-2
CDR3 DNA: TGTGCCAGCAGCCCTAAGGGGGACAGGGATAACACCGGGGAGCTGTTTTTT
CDR3 protein: CASSPKGDRDNTGELFF

D gene: NA
V gene: TRBV7-9
clone size: once
J gene: TRBJ2-1
CDR3 DNA: TGTGCCAGCAGCTTACTATCGGCGGGACCTCCAGATGAGCAGTTCTTC
CDR3 protein: CASSLLSAGPPDEQFF

D gene: TRBD1
V gene: TRBV28
clone size: NA
J gene: TRBJ2-7
CDR3 DNA: TGTGCCAGCAGCCCTCTAGGACAGGGGGAGGATTATGAGCAGTACTTC
CDR3 protein: CASSPLGQGEDYEQYF

D gene: TRBD1
V gene: TRBV10-3
clone size: NA
J gene: TRBJ1-5
CDR3 DNA: TGTGCCATGCGGACAGGGGGCCCGACTTATAGCAATCAGCCCCAGCATTTT
CDR3 protein: CAMRTGGPTYSNQPQHF

D gene: TRBD2
V gene: TRBV7-9
clone size: NA
J gene: TRBJ2-5
CDR3 DNA: TGTGCCAGCAGCCCCTCCGGCGGGGGAGAGACCCAGTACTTC
CDR3 protein: CASSPSGGGETQYF

D gene: TRBD2
V gene: TRBV5-6
clone size: once
J gene: TRBJ2-2
CDR3 DNA: TGTGCCAGCAGCTTGATCGGGAGGGGCGGGGAGCTGTTTTTT
CDR3 protein: CASSLIGRGGELFF

D gene: TRBD2
V gene: TRBV28
clone size: NA
J gene: TRBJ2-7
CDR3 DNA: TGTGCCAGCAGTTTAAAGGTGGCGGGAGCCCTCTCCTACGAGCAGTACTTC
CDR3 protein: CASSLKVAGALSYEQYF

D gene: NA
V gene: TRBV11-1
clone size: once
J gene: TRBJ2-1
CDR3 DNA: TGTGCCAGCAGCTTATCAAACAATGAGCAGTTCTTC
CDR3 protein: CASSLSNNEQFF

D gene: TRBD1
V gene: TRBV5-6
clone size: NA
J gene: TRBJ1-2
CDR3 DNA: TGTGCCAGCAGCATCCGGGACAGGGCTTATGGCTACACCTTC
CDR3 protein: CASSIRDRAYGYTF

D gene: TRBD1
V gene: TRBV27
clone size: NA
J gene: TRBJ1-3
CDR3 DNA: TGTGCCAGCAGTTCGGGGGGATGGGACAGGGCAGCTGGAAACACCATATATTTT
CDR3 protein: CASSSGGWDRAAGNTIYF

D gene: NA
V gene: TRBV28
clone size: NA
J gene: TRBJ2-1
CDR3 DNA: TGTGCCAGCAGGGTAAATAGGGGCTCCTACAATGAGCAGTTCTTC
CDR3 protein: CASRVNRGSYNEQFF

D gene: NA
V gene: TRBV10-3
clone size: NA
J gene: TRBJ2-3
CDR3 DNA: TGTGCCATCAGTGGAGGTGCGACAGGTCCAGCAGATACGCAGTATTTT
CDR3 protein: CAISGGATGPADTQYF

D gene: TRBD2
V gene: TRBV11-2
clone size: NA
J gene: TRBJ2-7
CDR3 DNA: TGTGCCAGCAGCTTGGGCCCTAGCGGGGGGGCGTGGGAGCAGTACTTC
CDR3 protein: CASSLGPSGGAWEQYF

D gene: NA
V gene: TRBV6-5
clone size: NA
J gene: TRBJ2-7
CDR3 DNA: TGTGCCAGCAGTTACGACCCCGGGAGAATCGGGCAGTACTTC
CDR3 protein: CASSYDPGRIGQYF

D gene: NA
V gene: TRBV7-8
clone size: once
J gene: TRBJ1-1
CDR3 DNA: TGTGCCAGCAGCCGCCCAGGGATGATGAACACTGAAGCTTTCTTT
CDR3 protein: CASSRPGMMNTEAFF

D gene: NA
V gene: TRBV6-6
clone size: NA
J gene: TRBJ2-5
CDR3 DNA: TGTGCCAGCAGTTACGCGACTGTTCAAGAGACCCAGTACTTC
CDR3 protein: CASSYATVQETQYF

D gene: NA
V gene: TRBV27
clone size: NA
J gene: TRBJ1-4
CDR3 DNA: TGTGCCAGCAGAGGGGGGGGAACTAATGAAAAACTGTTTTTT
CDR3 protein: CASRGGGTNEKLFF

D gene: NA
V gene: TRBV28
clone size: NA
J gene: TRBJ1-2
CDR3 DNA: TGTGCCAGCAGTCCCCAGGGGACCTATGGCTACACCTTC
CDR3 protein: CASSPQGTYGYTF

D gene: NA
V gene: TRBV18
clone size: few
J gene: TRBJ1-6
CDR3 DNA: TGTGCCAGCTCACCTACATCCCTTCTCAATTCACCCCTCCACTTT
CDR3 protein: CASSPTSLLNSPLHF

D gene: NA
V gene: TRBV10-1
clone size: NA
J gene: TRBJ2-7
CDR3 DNA: TGCGCCAGCAGACCACCGGGTGGGTTTAACTACGAGCAGTACTTC
CDR3 protein: CASRPPGGFNYEQYF

D gene: TRBD1
V gene: TRBV6-5
clone size: NA
J gene: TRBJ1-2
CDR3 DNA: TGTGCCAGCAGAGCGGACAGGGGCGGCTATGGCTACACCTTC
CDR3 protein: CASRADRGGYGYTF

D gene: TRBD1
V gene: TRBV30
clone size: NA
J gene: TRBJ1-2
CDR3 DNA: TGTGCCTGGAGTGCAGGGGGCTCTGGCTATGGCTACACCTTC
CDR3 protein: CAWSAGGSGYGYTF

D gene: TRBD2
V gene: TRBV11-2
clone size: NA
J gene: TRBJ2-2
CDR3 DNA: TGTGCCAGCAGCCCCCTCCGGGAGGGGACCGGGGAGCTGTTTTTT
CDR3 protein: CASSPLREGTGELFF

D gene: NA
V gene: TRBV2
clone size: many
J gene: TRBJ1-2
CDR3 DNA: TGTGCCAGCACCCGAAGCCAGGCCCTCTATGGCTACACCTTC
CDR3 protein: CASTRSQALYGYTF

D gene: NA
V gene: TRBV7-2
clone size: NA
J gene: TRBJ1-5
CDR3 DNA: TGTGCCAGCAGCTTAGGTCCGGGGGGGAATCAGCCCCAGCATTTT
CDR3 protein: CASSLGPGGNQPQHF

D gene: NA
V gene: TRBV2
clone size: NA
J gene: TRBJ1-5
CDR3 DNA: TGTGCCAGCAGACCCGCGGGCGCCAATCAGCCCCAGCATTTT
CDR3 protein: CASRPAGANQPQHF

D gene: NA
V gene: TRBV9
clone size: NA
J gene: TRBJ2-3
CDR3 DNA: TGTGCCAGCAGCGCCCGATACAGGGCAGATACGCAGTATTTT
CDR3 protein: CASSARYRADTQYF

D gene: TRBD1
V gene: TRBV19
clone size: NA
J gene: TRBJ2-1
CDR3 DNA: TGTGCCAGTACCTACAGGGGCTACAATGAGCAGTTCTTC
CDR3 protein: CASTYRGYNEQFF

D gene: TRBD2
V gene: TRBV4-1
clone size: NA
J gene: TRBJ2-2
CDR3 DNA: TGCGCCAGCAGCCCCCTGTTAGCGGGGGGACGCACCGGGGAGCTGTTTTTT
CDR3 protein: CASSPLLAGGRTGELFF

D gene: TRBD2
V gene: TRBV9
clone size: NA
J gene: TRBJ2-5
CDR3 DNA: TGTGCCAGCAGCGTCGGACTAGAAGAGACCCAGTACTTC
CDR3 protein: CASSVGLEETQYF

D gene: NA
V gene: TRBV5-4
clone size: NA
J gene: TRBJ2-3
CDR3 DNA: TGTGCCAGCAGCTCAGGACGCGGGACAGCTAGCACAGATACGCAGTATTTT
CDR3 protein: CASSSGRGTASTDTQYF

D gene: NA
V gene: TRBV30
clone size: NA
J gene: TRBJ1-1
CDR3 DNA: TGTGCCTGGAGTGTGGGAGCTTCGGGGACTGAAGCTTTCTTT
CDR3 protein: CAWSVGASGTEAFF

D gene: NA
V gene: TRBV6-1
clone size: NA
J gene: TRBJ1-3
CDR3 DNA: TGTGCCAGCAGTGAAGCTCCACAGCTCTCTGGAAACACCATATATTTT
CDR3 protein: CASSEAPQLSGNTIYF

D gene: NA
V gene: TRBV30
clone size: NA
J gene: TRBJ2-2
CDR3 DNA: TGTGCCTGGTCGGACTGGAGCGCCGGGGAGCTGTTTTTT
CDR3 protein: CAWSDWSAGELFF

D gene: NA
V gene: TRBV5-4
clone size: NA
J gene: TRBJ2-7
CDR3 DNA: TGTGCCAGCAGCTTGTTGGTAGCGGCAAAATACGAGCAGTACTTC
CDR3 protein: CASSLLVAAKYEQYF

D gene: TRBD1
V gene: TRBV15
clone size: NA
J gene: TRBJ2-2
CDR3 DNA: TGTGCCACCAGCAGGACAGGGTTACGTGCAGGGGCGAACACCGGGGAGCTGTTTTTT
CDR3 protein: CATSRTGLRAGANTGELFF

D gene: NA
V gene: TRBV7-6
clone size: few
J gene: TRBJ2-7
CDR3 DNA: TGTGCCAGCAGCTTAGGAGCCGAAGCCCCCGTCTACGAGCAGTACTTC
CDR3 protein: CASSLGAEAPVYEQYF

D gene: TRBD1
V gene: TRBV18
clone size: NA
J gene: TRBJ1-1
CDR3 DNA: TGTGCCAGCTCACTTTCCGGGACAGAAGACTTCGAAGCTTTCTTT
CDR3 protein: CASSLSGTEDFEAFF

D gene: TRBD1
V gene: TRBV30
clone size: NA
J gene: TRBJ2-7
CDR3 DNA: TGTGCCTGGAGCGGGACAGGGGACTCCTACGAGCAGTACTTC
CDR3 protein: CAWSGTGDSYEQYF

D gene: NA
V gene: TRBV18
clone size: once
J gene: TRBJ1-5
CDR3 DNA: TGTGCCAGCTCCCAGGCGGGCAGCTATAGCAATCAGCCCCAGCATTTT
CDR3 protein: CASSQAGSYSNQPQHF

D gene: NA
V gene: TRBV29-1
clone size: NA
J gene: TRBJ2-2
CDR3 DNA: TGCAGCGTTTTACTAGATTCTAGGGAGCTGTTTTTT
CDR3 protein: CSVLLDSRELFF

D gene: TRBD2
V gene: TRBV9
clone size: NA
J gene: TRBJ2-1
CDR3 DNA: TGTGCCAGCAGCGCCCAGCGGGAGGGCGGTTACAATGAGCAGTTCTTC
CDR3 protein: CASSAQREGGYNEQFF

D gene: TRBD2
V gene: TRBV2
clone size: NA
J gene: TRBJ2-7
CDR3 DNA: TGTGCCAGCAGCCCTCCGGGACTACAGCAGTACTTC
CDR3 protein: CASSPPGLQQYF

D gene: NA
V gene: TRBV27
clone size: NA
J gene: TRBJ2-4
CDR3 DNA: TGTGCCAGCAGTAAACCCGTGGACAGCATAGCCAAAAACATTCAGTACTTC
CDR3 protein: CASSKPVDSIAKNIQYF

D gene: NA
V gene: TRBV9
clone size: once
J gene: TRBJ1-4
CDR3 DNA: TGTGCCAGCAGCGTAGGAAAGGACAGCTATGAAAAACTGTTTTTT
CDR3 protein: CASSVGKDSYEKLFF

D gene: NA
V gene: TRBV10-3
clone size: NA
J gene: TRBJ1-1
CDR3 DNA: TGTGCCATCAGTGATCCCGGAGAGAACACTGAAGCTTTCTTT
CDR3 protein: CAISDPGENTEAFF